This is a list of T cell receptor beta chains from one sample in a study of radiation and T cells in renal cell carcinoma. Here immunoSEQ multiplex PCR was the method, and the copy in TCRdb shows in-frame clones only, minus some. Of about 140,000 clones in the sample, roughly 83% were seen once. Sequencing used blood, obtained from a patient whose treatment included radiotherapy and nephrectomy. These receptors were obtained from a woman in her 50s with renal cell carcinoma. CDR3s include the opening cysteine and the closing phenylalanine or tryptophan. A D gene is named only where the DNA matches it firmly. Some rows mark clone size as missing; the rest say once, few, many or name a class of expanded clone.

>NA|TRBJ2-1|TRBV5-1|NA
TGCGCCAGCAGCTTGGCCATTAGTGTGAATGAGCAGTTCTTC
CASSLAISVNEQFF
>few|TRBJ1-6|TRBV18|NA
TGTGCCAGCTCACCGGGCAGCGGGAATTCACCCCTCCACTTT
CASSPGSGNSPLHF
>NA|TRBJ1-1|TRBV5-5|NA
TGTGCCAGCAGCTTGGCCCCAGGGCCGAACACTGAAGCTTTCTTT
CASSLAPGPNTEAFF
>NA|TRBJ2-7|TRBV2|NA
TGTGCCAGCAGCGGACCCGGGGCCGGTGAGGGGCAGTACTTC
CASSGPGAGEGQYF
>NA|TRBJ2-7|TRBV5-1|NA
TGCGCCAGCAGCTTGGAAGGGATTAGGCAATCCTACGAGCAGTACTTC
CASSLEGIRQSYEQYF
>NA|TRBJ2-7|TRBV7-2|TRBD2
TGTGCCAGCAGCGTCGTAGCGGGGAGCTCCTACGAGCAGTACTTC
CASSVVAGSSYEQYF
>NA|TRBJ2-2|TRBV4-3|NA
TGCGCCAGCAGCCAAGAGGCAGGTCGAAACACCGGGGAGCTGTTTTTT
CASSQEAGRNTGELFF
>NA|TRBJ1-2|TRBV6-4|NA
TGTGCCAGCAGTGACGAGGGTAGAGGCTACACCTTC
CASSDEGRGYTF
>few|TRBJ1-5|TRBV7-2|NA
TGTGCCAGCAGCTTAGTAGGTCTCGGGAGTCAGCCCCAGCATTTT
CASSLVGLGSQPQHF
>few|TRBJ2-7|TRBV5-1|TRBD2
TGCGCCACGCGGGAGGCCGTGAGCTCCTACGAGCAGTACTTC
CATREAVSSYEQYF
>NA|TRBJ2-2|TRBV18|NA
TGTGCCAGCTCACCATCGACTGGCGCGAACACCGGGGAGCTGTTTTTT
CASSPSTGANTGELFF
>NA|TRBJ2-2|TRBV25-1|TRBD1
TGTGCCAGCCAGCAGACAGGGGTGAACACCGGGGAGCTGTTTTTT
CASQQTGVNTGELFF
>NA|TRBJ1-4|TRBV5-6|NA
TGTGCCAGCAGCTGGGGGCCAGGGGCAGTAGGGAATGAAAAACTGTTTTTT
CASSWGPGAVGNEKLFF
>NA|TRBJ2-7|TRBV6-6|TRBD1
TGTGCCAGCAACTCCCTCGGGGACAGCTACGAGCAGTACTTC
CASNSLGDSYEQYF
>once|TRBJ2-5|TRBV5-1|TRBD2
TGCGCCAGCAGCCCAGGGACTAGCAGGCAGACCCAGTACTTC
CASSPGTSRQTQYF
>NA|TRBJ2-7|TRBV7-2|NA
TGTGCCAGCAGCATGGGACAATCCTACGAGCAGTACTTC
CASSMGQSYEQYF
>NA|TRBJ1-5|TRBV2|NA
TGTGCCAGCAGGATGGGGTATAGCAATCAGCCCCAGCATTTT
CASRMGYSNQPQHF
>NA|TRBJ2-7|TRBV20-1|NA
TGCAGTGAGGGACAAAACTACGAGCAGTACTTC
CSEGQNYEQYF
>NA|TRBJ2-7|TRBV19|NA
TGTGCCAGTAGTATAGGAGGAGGGGGCTTAGGCTACGAGCAGTACTTC
CASSIGGGGLGYEQYF
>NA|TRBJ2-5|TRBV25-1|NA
TGTGCCAGCAGTGAGGAAGGGGCGACCCAGTACTTC
CASSEEGATQYF
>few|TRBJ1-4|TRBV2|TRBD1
TGTGCCAGCAGTCCAGGGGGCTTCGAAAAACTGTTTTTT
CASSPGGFEKLFF
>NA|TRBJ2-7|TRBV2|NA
TGTGCCAGCAGTGCAGGGTTTTACGAGCAGTACTTC
CASSAGFYEQYF
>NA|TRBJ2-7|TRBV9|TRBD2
TGTGCCAGCAGCGTTTCTAGCGGGGGGGATTACGAGCAGTACTTC
CASSVSSGGDYEQYF
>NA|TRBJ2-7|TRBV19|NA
TGTGCCAGCCTTCACTGGGACGAGCAGTACTTC
CASLHWDEQYF
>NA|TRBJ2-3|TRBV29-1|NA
TGCAGCGTTTGGGGATCCTCTAGCACAGATACGCAGTATTTT
CSVWGSSSTDTQYF
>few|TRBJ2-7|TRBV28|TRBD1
TGTGCCAGCAGGGAGACAGGGGGCGAGCAGTACTTC
CASRETGGEQYF
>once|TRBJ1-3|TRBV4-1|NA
TGCGCCAGCAGCTCCGGGCGAGGTGGAAACACCATATATTTT
CASSSGRGGNTIYF
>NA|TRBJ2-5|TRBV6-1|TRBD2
TGTGCCAGCAGTGAAGGAGGGACTAGCGGGATAGAGACCCAGTACTTC
CASSEGGTSGIETQYF
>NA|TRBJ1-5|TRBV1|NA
TGCACCAGCAGCCAAGATCCCCCAGGGGAGGGCAATCAGCCCCAGCATTTT
CTSSQDPPGEGNQPQHF
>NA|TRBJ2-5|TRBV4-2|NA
TGTGCCAGCAGCTATGACATAAAAGAGACCCAGTACTTC
CASSYDIKETQYF
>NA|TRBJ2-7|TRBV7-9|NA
TGTGCCAGCAGCCTTAATCAGGGCTCCTACGAGCAGTACTTC
CASSLNQGSYEQYF
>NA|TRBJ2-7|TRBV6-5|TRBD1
TGTGCCAGCAATTCCGGGACAGGGTCCTACGAGCAGTACTTC
CASNSGTGSYEQYF
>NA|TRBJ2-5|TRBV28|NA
TGTGCCAGCAGTTTATCGCCACAGGAAGAGACCCAGTACTTC
CASSLSPQEETQYF